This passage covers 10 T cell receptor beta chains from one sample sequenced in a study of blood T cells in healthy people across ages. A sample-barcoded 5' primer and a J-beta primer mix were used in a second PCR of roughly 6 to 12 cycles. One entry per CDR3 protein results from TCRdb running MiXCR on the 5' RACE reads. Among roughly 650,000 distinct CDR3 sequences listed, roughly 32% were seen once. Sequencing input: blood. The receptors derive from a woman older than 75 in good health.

The CDR3 DNA sequence: TGTGCCAGCAGTGACTTCTTGGACAATGGCTACACCTTC. Translation gives CASSDFLDNGYTF. J is TRBJ1-2 and V is TRBV6-1; D perhaps matches TRBD1 (5 bases). This CDR3 contains 13 residues. The V end lost 3 bases, the J end lost 6 bases, and 11 bases lay between the germline ends. The V gene's germline CDR1 is MNHNS and CDR2 SASEGT.

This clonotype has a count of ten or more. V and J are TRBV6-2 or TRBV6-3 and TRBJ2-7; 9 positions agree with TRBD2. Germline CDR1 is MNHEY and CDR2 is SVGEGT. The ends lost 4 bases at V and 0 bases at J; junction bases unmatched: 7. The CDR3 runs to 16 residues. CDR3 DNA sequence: TGTGCCAGCAGTTCCTCTAGCGGGGTTACCTCCTACGAGCAGTACTTC. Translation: CASSSSSGVTSYEQYF.

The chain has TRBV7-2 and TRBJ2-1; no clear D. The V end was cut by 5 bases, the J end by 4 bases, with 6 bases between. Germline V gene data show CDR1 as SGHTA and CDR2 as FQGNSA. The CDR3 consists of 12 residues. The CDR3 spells CASSNRYNEQFF. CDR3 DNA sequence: TGTGCCAGCAGCAATCGGTACAATGAGCAGTTCTTC.

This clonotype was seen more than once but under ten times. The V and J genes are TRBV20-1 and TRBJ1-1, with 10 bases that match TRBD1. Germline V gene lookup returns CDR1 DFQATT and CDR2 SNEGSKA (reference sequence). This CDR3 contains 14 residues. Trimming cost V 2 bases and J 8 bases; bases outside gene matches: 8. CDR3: CSARPLRDRGEAFF. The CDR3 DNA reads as TGCAGTGCTAGACCTCTCCGGGACAGGGGAGAAGCTTTCTTT.

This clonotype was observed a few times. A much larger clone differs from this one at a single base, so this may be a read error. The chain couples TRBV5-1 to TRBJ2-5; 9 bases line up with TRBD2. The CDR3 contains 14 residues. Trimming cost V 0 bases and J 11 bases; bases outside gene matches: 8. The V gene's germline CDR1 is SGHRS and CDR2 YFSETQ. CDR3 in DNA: TGCGCCAGCAGCTTGGAGCTAGCGGGAAATGAGCAGTACTTC. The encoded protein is CASSLELAGNEQYF.

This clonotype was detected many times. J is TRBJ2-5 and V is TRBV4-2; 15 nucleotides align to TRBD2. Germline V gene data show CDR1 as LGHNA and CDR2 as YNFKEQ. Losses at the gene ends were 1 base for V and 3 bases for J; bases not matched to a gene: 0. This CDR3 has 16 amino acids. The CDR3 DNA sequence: TGTGCCAGCAGCCAAGGGACTAGCGGGGGGGAAGAGACCCAGTACTTC. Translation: CASSQGTSGGEETQYF.

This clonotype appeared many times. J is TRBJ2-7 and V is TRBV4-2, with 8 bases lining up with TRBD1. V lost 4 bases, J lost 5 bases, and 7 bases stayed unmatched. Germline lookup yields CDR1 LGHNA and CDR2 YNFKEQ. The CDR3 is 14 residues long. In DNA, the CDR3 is TGTGCCAGCAGCCTAGGACAGGGCGAGGACGAGCAGTACTTC. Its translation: CASSLGQGEDEQYF.

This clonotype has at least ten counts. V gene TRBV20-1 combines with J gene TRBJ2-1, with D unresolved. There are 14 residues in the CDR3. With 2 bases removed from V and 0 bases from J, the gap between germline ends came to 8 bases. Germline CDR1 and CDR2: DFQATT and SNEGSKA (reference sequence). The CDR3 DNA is TGCAGTGCTAGACCTGCGAGCTCCTACAATGAGCAGTTCTTC. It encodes CSARPASSYNEQFF.

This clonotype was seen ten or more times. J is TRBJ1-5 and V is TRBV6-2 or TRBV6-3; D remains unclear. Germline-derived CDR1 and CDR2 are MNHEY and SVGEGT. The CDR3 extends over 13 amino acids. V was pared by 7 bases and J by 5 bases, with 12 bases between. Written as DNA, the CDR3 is TGTGCCAGCAACCCCGCACCCTATCAGCCCCAGCATTTT. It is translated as CASNPAPYQPQHF.

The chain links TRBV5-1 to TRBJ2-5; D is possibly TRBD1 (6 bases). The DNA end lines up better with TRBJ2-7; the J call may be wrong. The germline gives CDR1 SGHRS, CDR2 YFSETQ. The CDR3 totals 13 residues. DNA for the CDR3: TGCGCCAGCAGCTGGACAACAGGGAACGAGCAGTACTTC. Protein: CASSWTTGNEQYF.